These 32 T cell receptor beta chains were all obtained from the same sample, sequenced in a study of OX40 agonist ivuxolimab in advanced cancers. Assay: immunoSEQ multiplex PCR; the TCRdb copy retains only in-frame clones and omits some. The sample lists over 55,000 clones; about nine tenths were seen once. The material was CD4+ or CD8+ T cells sorted from blood, obtained in a trial of the OX40 agonist ivuxolimab. These receptor sequences come from an adult with an advanced solid tumor such as melanoma, head and neck, liver or kidney cancer.

The CDR3 DNA is TGTGCCAGCAGGAGACTGGGGGGCAACACAGATACGCAGTATTTT. Translation gives CASRRLGGNTDTQYF. V is TRBV27 and J is TRBJ2-3; perhaps D is TRBD1 or TRBD2 (6 bases each). Trimming took off 6 bases at V and 2 bases at J, with 15 bases between the two ends. Germline lookup yields CDR1 MNHEY and CDR2 SMNVEV (reference sequence). The CDR3 sequence is 15 residues long.

This sequence joins TRBV5-4 and TRBJ2-1, with TRBD2 matching over 9 bases. The CDR3 is 15 residues long. The V and J ends lost 1 base and 7 bases, in that order; junction bases with no gene match: 6. CDR1 and CDR2 (germline): SGHNT, YYREEE (reference sequence). This CDR3 reads CASSLLGGGGNEQFF. DNA of the CDR3: TGTGCCAGCAGCTTGCTAGGCGGGGGGGGGAATGAGCAGTTCTTC.

The gene calls are TRBV5-4 and TRBJ1-2; D is undetermined. This CDR3 has 13 residues. CDR1 is SGHNT and CDR2 is YYREEE in the germline V gene (reference sequence). The V and J ends lost 4 bases and 3 bases respectively, with 10 bases between them. This CDR3 is CASSTGSDYGYTF. The CDR3 nucleotides are TGTGCCAGCAGCACCGGGAGCGACTATGGCTACACCTTC.

The CDR3 spells CASSPATGARYTF. CDR3 nucleotides: TGTGCCAGCAGTCCCGCTACCGGGGCCCGCTACACCTTC. The chain recombines TRBV28 with TRBJ1-2; a weak D match, TRBD1 (5 bases). Trimming pared 5 bases from V and 9 bases from J, leaving 16 bases between. Germline loops: CDR1 MDHEN, CDR2 SYDVKM. The CDR3 consists of 13 residues.

The chain carries TRBV5-4 and TRBJ1-1; D is perhaps TRBD1 (6 bases). Trimming removed 4 bases from V and 7 bases from J, with 11 bases in between. Looked up from germline, CDR1 is SGHNT and CDR2 is YYREEE (reference sequence). The CDR3 is 12 amino acids. CDR3 DNA: TGTGCCAGCAGCGGGGGCGGGAATGAAGCTTTCTTT. It codes for CASSGGGNEAFF.

V and J are TRBV6-4 and TRBJ2-7; 7 bases are a match to TRBD1. V shed 5 bases, J shed 6 bases, and the junction held 10 bases outside the gene matches. Germline V lookup: CDR1 MRHNA, CDR2 SNTAGT. The CDR3 totals 14 residues. CDR3: CASSSDRDSGEQYF. The CDR3 nucleotides read TGTGCCAGCAGTTCCGACCGGGACAGTGGCGAGCAGTACTTC.

The J gene is TRBJ2-7, the V gene TRBV5-1; the D call may be TRBD1 or TRBD2 (6 bases each). V shed 2 bases and J shed 4 bases, with 16 bases lying between them. Germline lookup yields CDR1 SGHRS and CDR2 YFSETQ. The length of the CDR3 is 15 residues. DNA of the CDR3: TGCGCCAGCAGCTTCAATTTGGAGGGGGGTTACGAGCAGTACTTC. Protein product: CASSFNLEGGYEQYF.

The DNA of the CDR3 is TGTGCCAGCAGCTTGATGGCAGGGGATTCACCCCTCCACTTT. Protein sequence: CASSLMAGDSPLHF. This chain links TRBV5-8 with TRBJ1-6; D is possibly TRBD1 (6 bases). Germline lookup yields CDR1 SGHTS and CDR2 YDEGEE. Trimming pared 1 base from V and 8 bases from J, leaving 10 bases between. The CDR3 covers 14 residues.

This chain uses TRBV28 with TRBJ2-7, with D unclear. Germline lookup yields CDR1 MDHEN and CDR2 SYDVKM. Trimming cost V 8 bases and J 7 bases, with 15 bases left between them. The CDR3 length is 12 residues. CDR3 loop: CASCQSPREQYF. Here the CDR3 DNA reads TGTGCCAGCTGCCAGTCGCCGCGGGAGCAGTACTTC.

The CDR3: CAWGGPELLALHF. The CDR3 DNA sequence: TGTGCCTGGGGGGGGCCAGAGTTGTTGGCCCTCCACTTT. The chain combines TRBV30 with TRBJ1-6; possibly TRBD1 for D (6 bases). Deletions cut 5 bases from V and 14 bases from J, with 19 bases between. This CDR3 contains 13 residues. Germline V gives CDR1 GTSNPN, CDR2 SVGIG (reference sequence).

This clone was recorded a few times. The rearrangement joins TRBV7-9 to TRBJ2-7; 7 bases are shared with TRBD1. V trimming: 11 bases; J trimming: 2 bases; junction bases outside the gene matches: 3. Germline V gene data show CDR1 as SEHNR and CDR2 as FQNEAQ (reference sequence). There are 11 residues in the CDR3. The DNA for the CDR3 is TGTGCCGTTACAGGGGCCTACGAGCAGTACTTC. Translation: CAVTGAYEQYF.

The chain employs TRBV7-9 and TRBJ1-1, with 7 positions matching TRBD1. Per the germline V gene, CDR1 is SEHNR and CDR2 is FQNEAQ (reference sequence). Germline trimming cut 1 base from V and 11 bases from J; bases unmatched to any gene: 1. CDR3 length: 11 amino acids. CDR3 amino acids: CASSLEGAAFF. The CDR3 DNA follows: TGTGCCAGCAGCTTAGAGGGGGCTGCTTTCTTT.

This chain joins TRBV7-9 and TRBJ2-7; 12 nucleotides align to TRBD1. V lost 4 bases, J lost 3 bases, and 13 bases stayed unmatched. CDR3 size: 18 residues. CDR1 and CDR2 from the germline V gene are SEHNR and FQNEAQ (reference sequence). The DNA of the CDR3 is TGTGCCAGCAGCTCCTTATGGGGACAGGGGGCGCTGGGCTACGAGCAGTACTTC. This gives the protein CASSSLWGQGALGYEQYF.

The chain recombines TRBV7-3 with TRBJ2-3; TRBD2 might be the D (7 bases). The CDR3 sequence is 18 residues long. Germline CDR1 SGHTA, CDR2 FQGTGA. V was clipped by 1 base and J by 0 bases, with 17 bases between them. The CDR3, as DNA: TGTGCCAGCAGCTTAAATGGGGGGGCCGTTATCAGCACAGATACGCAGTATTTT. Translation gives CASSLNGGAVISTDTQYF.

In its sample, this clone was seen a few times. This rearrangement joins TRBV7-6 to TRBJ1-6; no clear D gene. Germline CDR1 reads SGHVS; CDR2 reads FNYEAQ. With 2 bases removed from V and 0 bases from J, the gap between germline ends came to 5 bases. This CDR3 spans 15 amino acids. Here the CDR3 reads CASSLQPSYNSPLHF. CDR3 nucleotide sequence: TGTGCCAGCAGCTTACAACCCTCCTATAATTCACCCCTCCACTTT. Variable domain in full (rest from reference TRBV7-6 and TRBJ1-6): GAGVSQSPRYKVTKRGQDVALRCDPISGHVSLYWYRQALGQGPEFLTYFNYEAQQDKSGLPNDRFSAERPEGSISTLTIQRTEQRDSAMYRCASSLQPSYNSPLHFGNGTRLTVT.

The V and J genes are TRBV28 and TRBJ1-6; D is possibly TRBD1 (5 bases). CDR1 is MDHEN and CDR2 is SYDVKM in the germline V gene. Trimming took off 6 bases at V and 0 bases at J, with 21 bases between the two ends. This CDR3 has 19 residues. The CDR3 sequence is CASSFQGGESISYNSPLHF. Written as DNA, the CDR3 is TGTGCCAGCAGCTTCCAGGGTGGGGAGTCAATCTCCTATAATTCACCCCTCCACTTT.

The chain employs TRBV5-4 and TRBJ2-1, with 10 bases lining up with TRBD1. Germline CDR1 SGHNT, CDR2 YYREEE (reference sequence). The CDR3 contains 15 residues. V lost 4 bases, J lost 5 bases, and 6 bases stayed unmatched. In nucleotides, the CDR3 is TGTGCCAGCAGCCCTCCGGGACAGGGGAACAATGAGCAGTTCTTC. Its protein product is CASSPPGQGNNEQFF.

The chain joins TRBV28 to TRBJ1-2; no clear D gene. V was cut by 3 bases and J by 4 bases, with 6 bases left in between. CDR1 and CDR2 from the germline V gene are MDHEN and SYDVKM. This CDR3 comprises 12 residues. The CDR3 spells CASSLAPYGYTF. The CDR3 nucleotides are TGTGCCAGCAGTTTGGCCCCCTATGGCTACACCTTC.

The chain has TRBV5-1 and TRBJ2-7; TRBD2 matches at 9 bases. In germline, CDR1 is SGHRS, CDR2 YFSETQ. Losses at the gene ends were 4 bases for V and 1 base for J; bases not matched to a gene: 3. The CDR3 sequence is 14 residues long. CDR3 DNA sequence: TGCGCCAGCAGCCCAGCGGGAGGTTCCTACGAGCAGTACTTC. Its protein product is CASSPAGGSYEQYF. The full variable domain, with the rest looked up from reference TRBV5-1 and TRBJ2-7, is KAGVTQTPRYLIKTRGQQVTLSCSPISGHRSVSWYQQTPGQGLQFLFEYFSETQRNKGNFPGRFSGRQFSNSRSEMNVSTLELGDSALYLCASSPAGGSYEQYFGPGTRLTVT.

The V and J genes are TRBV7-2 and TRBJ1-6, with 8 bases identical to TRBD1. The germline V gene has CDR1 SGHTA and CDR2 FQGNSA. The V segment lost 6 bases and the J segment 5 bases; nucleotides outside the gene matches: 9. There are 16 residues in the CDR3. CDR3 in DNA: TGTGCCAGCAGTCAAAGACAGGGGCGGAATAATTCACCCCTCCACTTT. It codes for CASSQRQGRNNSPLHF.

The chain links TRBV5-1 to TRBJ2-3, with 9 bases matching TRBD2. The CDR3 has 16 residues. CDR1 is SGHRS and CDR2 is YFSETQ in the germline V gene. The J segment lost 2 bases and the V segment lost 5 bases, leaving 9 bases of the junction unmatched. This CDR3 is CASRQRLAEITDTQYF. The CDR3 bases are TGCGCCAGCAGACAAAGACTAGCGGAGATCACAGATACGCAGTATTTT.

V is TRBV5-5 and J is TRBJ2-2; a possible D gene is TRBD2 (6 bases). This CDR3 spans 16 amino acids. V was cut by 4 bases and J by 0 bases, with 13 bases left in between. Germline values: CDR1 SGHKS, CDR2 YYEKEE (reference sequence). Here the CDR3 reads CASSPRDFANTGELFF. The CDR3 bases are TGTGCCAGCAGCCCGCGGGACTTCGCGAACACCGGGGAGCTGTTTTTT.

The chain combines TRBV10-3 with TRBJ1-2; 9 bases are shared with TRBD1. The CDR3 extends over 15 amino acids. The germline V gene encodes CDR1 ENHRY and CDR2 SYGVKD. J gave up 5 bases and V 2 bases, and 6 bases lay outside the gene matches. CDR3 residues: CAISEPDRGRYGYTF. The CDR3 DNA sequence: TGTGCCATCAGTGAGCCGGACAGGGGACGGTATGGCTACACCTTC.

The CDR3 DNA is TGTGCCAGCAGCAAAAGATGGGTTTACGAGCAGTACTTC. Translation: CASSKRWVYEQYF. V gene TRBV21-1 combines with J gene TRBJ2-7. TRBV21-1 is a documented pseudogene. CDR3 length: 13 amino acids.

This clone was counted only a few times. V and J are TRBV30 and TRBJ1-3; 9 bases line up with TRBD1. The V gene's germline CDR1 is GTSNPN and CDR2 SVGIG (reference sequence). The CDR3 extends over 16 amino acids. Trimming took 0 bases from V and 4 from J; bases not matched to a gene: 7. CDR3 residues: CAWSVSGTGIGNTIYF. The CDR3 region has the DNA TGTGCCTGGAGTGTATCCGGGACAGGGATAGGAAACACCATATATTTT. Complete variable domain (other parts from reference TRBV30 and TRBJ1-3): SQTIHQWPATLVQPVGSPLSLECTVEGTSNPNLYWYRQAAGRGLQLLFYSVGIGQISSEVPQNLSASRPQDRQFILSSKKLLLSDSGFYLCAWSVSGTGIGNTIYFGEGSWLTVV.

The V and J genes are TRBV28 and TRBJ2-7; D may be TRBD2 (6 bases). The length of the CDR3 is 15 residues. V was trimmed by 8 bases and J by 4 bases, leaving 21 bases between them. The germline V gene encodes CDR1 MDHEN and CDR2 SYDVKM. In nucleotides, the CDR3 is TGTGCCAGCGGCGGGACTCACAAAGCATGGTACGAGCAGTACTTC. It is translated as CASGGTHKAWYEQYF.

The gene calls are TRBV5-1 and TRBJ2-3; D call uncertain. From germline, CDR1 is SGHRS and CDR2 YFSETQ. V was pared by 5 bases and J by 4 bases, with 11 bases between. This CDR3 contains 13 residues. The CDR3 nucleotides read TGCGCCAGCAGGCCACGGGTATCAGATACGCAGTATTTT. It translates to CASRPRVSDTQYF. The full variable domain, with the rest looked up from reference TRBV5-1 and TRBJ2-3, is KAGVTQTPRYLIKTRGQQVTLSCSPISGHRSVSWYQQTPGQGLQFLFEYFSETQRNKGNFPGRFSGRQFSNSRSEMNVSTLELGDSALYLCASRPRVSDTQYFGPGTRLTVL.

CDR3 DNA: TGTGCCAGCAGCCCCGGGACTAGTAGGTCAGATACGCAGTATTTT. Encoded protein: CASSPGTSRSDTQYF. The chain is built from TRBV5-4 and TRBJ2-3; 8 bases match TRBD2. From germline, CDR1 is SGHNT and CDR2 YYREEE (reference sequence). After removal of 4 bases from V and 4 bases from J, the junction contained 8 bases not matched to a gene. This CDR3 contains 15 residues.

The chain joins TRBV19 to TRBJ2-7; 7 nucleotides match TRBD2. CDR3 length: 13 residues. The trim removed 8 bases at V and 0 bases at J, leaving 4 bases unmatched. The germline V gene encodes CDR1 LNHDA and CDR2 SQIVND (reference sequence). This chain's CDR3 is CASSGGSSYEQYF. The CDR3 DNA reads as TGTGCCAGTTCGGGGGGTAGCTCCTACGAGCAGTACTTC. Supplemented by reference TRBV19 and TRBJ2-7, the full variable domain reads DGGITQSPKYLFRKEGQNVTLSCEQNLNHDAMYWYRQDPGQGLRLIYYSQIVNDFQKGDIAEGYSVSREKKESFPLTVTSAQKNPTAFYLCASSGGSSYEQYFGPGTRLTVT.

The chain recombines TRBV19 with TRBJ1-2; D is unresolved. The germline CDR1 and CDR2 sequences are LNHDA and SQIVND (reference sequence). V was trimmed by 7 bases and J by 3 bases, leaving 9 bases between them. The CDR3 has 12 amino acids. CDR3 sequence (DNA): TGTGCCAGTAATACGCCAGACTATGGCTACACCTTC. Translated: CASNTPDYGYTF.

The V gene is TRBV2, the J gene TRBJ2-7, with 9 bases identical to TRBD1. From germline, CDR1 is SNHLY and CDR2 FYNNEI. The junction had 10 bases not matched to a gene; V was cut back by 7 bases and J by 9 bases. The CDR3 length is 13 residues. CDR3 sequence: CASTLQGAAAQYF. Here the CDR3 DNA reads TGTGCCAGCACCCTACAGGGGGCGGCGGCGCAGTACTTC.

V is TRBV19 and J is TRBJ1-1; D remains ambiguous. The CDR3 sequence is 15 residues long. Per the germline V gene, CDR1 is LNHDA and CDR2 is SQIVND (reference sequence). Between the trimmed V and J ends, which lost 0 bases and 0 bases, there was a span of 8 bases. DNA of the CDR3: TGTGCCAGTAGTATAGATCCACAGCTGAACACTGAAGCTTTCTTT. Amino acids: CASSIDPQLNTEAFF.